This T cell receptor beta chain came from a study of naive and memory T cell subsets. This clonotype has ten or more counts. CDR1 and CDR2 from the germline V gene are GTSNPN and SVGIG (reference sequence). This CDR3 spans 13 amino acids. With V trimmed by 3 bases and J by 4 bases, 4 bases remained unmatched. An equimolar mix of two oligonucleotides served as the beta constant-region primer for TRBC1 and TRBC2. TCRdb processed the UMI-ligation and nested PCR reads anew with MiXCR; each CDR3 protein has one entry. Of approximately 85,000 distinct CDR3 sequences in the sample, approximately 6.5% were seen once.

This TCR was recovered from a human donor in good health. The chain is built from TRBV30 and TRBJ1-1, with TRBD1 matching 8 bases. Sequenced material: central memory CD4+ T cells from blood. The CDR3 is CAWRSQGATEAFF. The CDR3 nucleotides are TGTGCCTGGAGGTCTCAGGGGGCCACTGAAGCTTTCTTT. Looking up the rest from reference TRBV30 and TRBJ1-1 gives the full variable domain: SQTIHQWPATLVQPVGSPLSLECTVEGTSNPNLYWYRQAAGRGLQLLFYSVGIGQISSEVPQNLSASRPQDRQFILSSKKLLLSDSGFYLCAWRSQGATEAFFGQGTRLTVV.